Sequencing of this T cell receptor beta chain was carried out in a study of T cell repertoires in cytomegalovirus infection. General study findings and limits: Cumulated frequencies of public TCR beta families served to identify carriers of CMV plus the relevant HLA. CMV-specific HLA-C-restricted TCR beta clonotypes dominated the ex vivo response.

The length of the CDR3 is 12 residues. The germline V and J ends were trimmed by 5 bases and 3 bases, with 8 bases remaining between them. Each CDR3 protein gets one entry after TCRdb re-called the reads with MiXCR. The top ten hold roughly 50% of the sample, which has about 150,000 distinct CDR3 sequences, roughly 32% seen once. This clonotype was found a few times. Its matching antigen is unknown. The source of this sequence is a human donor in good health (CMV status not recorded). Some clones in this sample may be carry-over from other donors' samples. The sequencing used CD8+ T cells from cultured PBMCs, collected from culture after CMV antigen stimulation. J is TRBJ2-7 and V is TRBV12-3 or TRBV12-4; D gene uncertain. The CDR3 sequence: CASSPDFYEQYF. CDR3 coding DNA: TGTGCCAGCAGTCCCGACTTCTACGAGCAGTACTTC.